Listed below are T cell receptor beta chains from one sample, sequenced in a study of shared clonotypes between healthy human individuals. Only in-frame clones appear in the TCRdb table, and some are missing; sequencing was by immunoSEQ multiplex PCR. The sample lists 900,000 to 1,200,000 clones; approximately 80% were seen once. The sequencing sample was made of memory CD4+ T cells from PBMCs. These receptors were taken from a man aged 18 to 30 in good health. Some clones in this sample may be carry-over from other donors' samples. Both conserved end residues are part of each CDR3. The D gene is left open where the match is weak. A clone size is listed for some rows: how often the clone was seen (once, few, many), or a class if it is expanded.

CDR3nt | CDR3aa | abundance | v_gene | d_gene | j_gene
TGTGCCAGCAGCAAAACCCCAGGGGTTTCCTACGAGCAGTACTTC | CASSKTPGVSYEQYF | . | TRBV7-2 | . | TRBJ2-7
TGTGCCAGCGGCAGGCGCTATGGCTACACCTTC | CASGRRYGYTF | . | TRBV28 | . | TRBJ1-2
TGTGCCAGCACCTACAGGGGGAATCAGCCCCAGCATTTT | CASTYRGNQPQHF | . | TRBV2 | TRBD1 | TRBJ1-5
TGTGCCTGGAGTGCCTGGTTGGGACCAAACATTCAGTACTTC | CAWSAWLGPNIQYF | . | TRBV30 | . | TRBJ2-4
TGTGCCAGTAGTATAGGAGGGTACGTCAATGAGCAGTTCTTC | CASSIGGYVNEQFF | . | TRBV19 | . | TRBJ2-1
TGTGCCAGCAGCTTGTGGGGAGCAACTAATGAAAAACTGTTTTTT | CASSLWGATNEKLFF | . | TRBV5-6 | . | TRBJ1-4
TGCAGCGTTGGACAGGGAAATATGTACTACGAGCAGTACTTC | CSVGQGNMYYEQYF | once | TRBV29-1 | TRBD1 | TRBJ2-7
. | CASSKGVGQGAYEQYF | few | TRBV21-1 | . | TRBJ2-7
TGTGCCAGCAGTTCGGGGCCCGCGCGGGGGCCCTACGAGCAGTACTTC | CASSSGPARGPYEQYF | many | TRBV27 | . | TRBJ2-7
TGTGCCAGCAGCGTAGTCGGGGGAATCGGGGAGCTGTTTTTT | CASSVVGGIGELFF | . | TRBV9 | . | TRBJ2-2
TGTGCCAGTAGTAAGGCTGGGGAGACCCAGTACTTC | CASSKAGETQYF | . | TRBV19 | . | TRBJ2-5
TGCGCCAGCAGCTTTACTAGCGGGAGGGCCCGTGAGCAGTTCTTC | CASSFTSGRAREQFF | . | TRBV5-1 | TRBD2 | TRBJ2-1
TGCGCCAGCAGCCTCGACAGGATGAACACTGAAGCTTTCTTT | CASSLDRMNTEAFF | many | TRBV5-1 | . | TRBJ1-1
TGTGCCAGCTCACTAGCAGACAATCAGCCCCAGCATTTT | CASSLADNQPQHF | . | TRBV18 | . | TRBJ1-5
TGTGCCAGCAGCTTAGCAGGGTACAACTATGGCTACACCTTC | CASSLAGYNYGYTF | few | TRBV13 | . | TRBJ1-2
TGTGCCAGCAGCCCCGCAGGGACTGGAAACACCATATATTTT | CASSPAGTGNTIYF | once | TRBV28 | . | TRBJ1-3
TGTGCCAGCAGCTCACAGGGGGGGAACTATGGCTACACCTTC | CASSSQGGNYGYTF | . | TRBV7-2 | TRBD1 | TRBJ1-2
TGTGCCAGCAACAGGACTCTGGGGAAGCAGCCCCAGCATTTT | CASNRTLGKQPQHF | once | TRBV25-1 | . | TRBJ1-5
TGCAGTGCTGGCGCAATAACCCAGCATTTT | CSAGAITQHF | . | TRBV20-1 | . | TRBJ1-5
TGTGCCAGCAGCAGAGGGACTAGCGGGGATTACGAGCAGTACTTC | CASSRGTSGDYEQYF | once | TRBV9 | TRBD2 | TRBJ2-7
TGCGCCAGCAGCTTGGTTGGGACAGGGAGGGAGACCCAGTACTTC | CASSLVGTGRETQYF | . | TRBV5-1 | TRBD1 | TRBJ2-5
TGTGCCAGCAGCTGGGAAAGGACGAACACCGGGGAGCTGTTTTTT | CASSWERTNTGELFF | . | TRBV7-9 | . | TRBJ2-2
TGTGCCAGCAGTGTGGGGTCGAACACTGAAGCTTTCTTT | CASSVGSNTEAFF | . | TRBV2 | . | TRBJ1-1
TGTGCCAGCAGCCCTTCGGGACAGGGCTATGGCTACACCTTC | CASSPSGQGYGYTF | . | TRBV7-2 | TRBD1 | TRBJ1-2
TGTGCCAGCAAGAAGACAGGGCTCGCAGGAAACACTGAAGCTTTCTTT | CASKKTGLAGNTEAFF | . | TRBV6-6 | TRBD1 | TRBJ1-1
TGTGCCAGCAGCTTAATGACCGGCTCCTACAATGAGCAGTTCTTC | CASSLMTGSYNEQFF | . | TRBV5-5 | . | TRBJ2-1
TGTGCCAGCAGCCTTACAGGGGAAGGGCCTAAACTATATGGCTACACCTTC | CASSLTGEGPKLYGYTF | . | TRBV5-8 | TRBD1 | TRBJ1-2
TGTGCCAGCAGCGTTACAGGGGGCAATCAGCCCCAGCATTTT | CASSVTGGNQPQHF | . | TRBV6-5 | TRBD1 | TRBJ1-5
TGTGCCAGCAGTACCGGGACTAGCGGTCACGAGCAGTACTTC | CASSTGTSGHEQYF | . | TRBV28 | TRBD2 | TRBJ2-7
TGTGCCAGCAGTCAGCTCAGGGCCGCGGGTTACGAGCAGTACTTC | CASSQLRAAGYEQYF | once | TRBV27 | . | TRBJ2-7
TGCGCCAGCCGTGTCGCAACTAATGAAAAACTGTTTTTT | CASRVATNEKLFF | . | TRBV5-1 | . | TRBJ1-4
TGTGCCAGCACCCCTTGGATTATAAAGAACACCGGGGAGCTGTTTTTT | CASTPWIIKNTGELFF | . | TRBV28 | . | TRBJ2-2
TGTGCCAGCAGCTTGACTCGGGGGGGCGAGCAGTACTTC | CASSLTRGGEQYF | . | TRBV5-4 | TRBD2 | TRBJ2-7
TGTGCCAGCAGTTCCCCCCCCCACGAGCAGTACTTC | CASSSPPHEQYF | . | TRBV27 | . | TRBJ2-7
TGTGCCAGCAGTAAATCAAGGGTGAACACTGAAGCTTTCTTT | CASSKSRVNTEAFF | . | TRBV27 | . | TRBJ1-1
TGTGCCAGCTCAGGACAGGGGTTGAACACTGAAGCTTTCTTT | CASSGQGLNTEAFF | few | TRBV18 | TRBD1 | TRBJ1-1
TGTGCCAGCAGTGACAGGGATACGCAGTATTTT | CASSDRDTQYF | . | TRBV2 | . | TRBJ2-3
TGTGCCAGCAGTGAGGAGACAGGGATATTTGGCTACACCTTC | CASSEETGIFGYTF | many | TRBV2 | TRBD1 | TRBJ1-2
TGCGCCAGCAGCGCCGGGTCGGCTAGCGGGATGTTTACCGAGCAGTACTTC | CASSAGSASGMFTEQYF | . | TRBV5-1 | TRBD2 | TRBJ2-7
TGTGCCAGCAGCTTGGGGGAAAACACTGAAGCTTTCTTT | CASSLGENTEAFF | . | TRBV5-4 | . | TRBJ1-1